These T cell receptor beta chains were read from a single sample in a study of shared clonotypes between healthy human individuals. Only in-frame clones appear in the TCRdb table, and some are missing; sequencing was by immunoSEQ multiplex PCR. The profile shows millions of clones, over 85% of them singletons. The sequencing input was naive CD4+ T cells sorted from blood. Every receptor here comes from a man in his late teens or twenties in good health. The CDR3 runs from the conserved cysteine through the conserved F or W. The order of the fields is CDR3 protein, CDR3 DNA, V gene, J gene, clone size, D gene. A D gene is named only where the DNA matches it firmly. A clone size is listed for some rows: how often the clone was seen (once, few, many), or a class if it is expanded.

CDR3aa: CASSVGTGKTYEQYF
CDR3nt: TGTGCCAGCAGCGTCGGGACAGGGAAGACCTACGAGCAGTACTTC
v_gene: TRBV9
j_gene: TRBJ2-7
abundance: -
d_gene: TRBD1

CDR3aa: CASSLNQGYGYTF
CDR3nt: TGTGCCAGCAGTTTAAATCAGGGGTATGGCTACACCTTC
v_gene: TRBV28
j_gene: TRBJ1-2
abundance: -
d_gene: -

CDR3aa: CASSFIKTRQTYEQYF
CDR3nt: TGTGCCAGCAGCTTCATAAAAACCAGACAGACCTACGAGCAGTACTTC
v_gene: TRBV7-2
j_gene: TRBJ2-7
abundance: -
d_gene: -

CDR3aa: CASSLGSVNTEAFF
CDR3nt: TGCGCCAGCAGCTTGGGGTCAGTGAACACTGAAGCTTTCTTT
v_gene: TRBV5-1
j_gene: TRBJ1-1
abundance: -
d_gene: -

CDR3aa: CASSYGRVPHEQYF
CDR3nt: TGTGCCAGCAGCTATGGCCGCGTCCCCCACGAGCAGTACTTC
v_gene: TRBV11-2
j_gene: TRBJ2-7
abundance: -
d_gene: -

CDR3aa: CATSGEWGRTHEQYF
CDR3nt: TGTGCCACCAGCGGGGAATGGGGGAGAACCCACGAGCAGTACTTC
v_gene: TRBV6-5
j_gene: TRBJ2-7
abundance: once
d_gene: TRBD2

CDR3aa: CASSGGRAHNEQFF
CDR3nt: TGTGCCAGCAGCGGAGGGCGGGCCCACAATGAGCAGTTCTTC
v_gene: TRBV9
j_gene: TRBJ2-1
abundance: -
d_gene: -

CDR3aa: CASSFLAAEQYF
CDR3nt: TGTGCCAGCAGTTTCCTAGCGGCCGAGCAGTACTTC
v_gene: TRBV28
j_gene: TRBJ2-7
abundance: -
d_gene: TRBD2

CDR3aa: CAISEAYRLGTGELFF
CDR3nt: TGTGCCATCAGTGAGGCATACCGATTAGGCACCGGGGAGCTGTTTTTT
v_gene: TRBV10-3
j_gene: TRBJ2-2
abundance: -
d_gene: -

CDR3aa: CASSLEGRRGQEQFF
CDR3nt: TGTGCCAGCAGCTTGGAGGGCAGGAGAGGTCAGGAGCAGTTCTTC
v_gene: TRBV5-6
j_gene: TRBJ2-1
abundance: -
d_gene: -

CDR3aa: CASSPNRDGSPLHF
CDR3nt: TGTGCCAGCAGCCCTAACAGGGACGGTTCACCCCTCCACTTT
v_gene: TRBV7-2
j_gene: TRBJ1-6
abundance: -
d_gene: -

CDR3aa: CASSLDPGEGEKLFF
CDR3nt: TGTGCCAGCAGCTTAGATCCGGGCGAGGGGGAAAAACTGTTTTTT
v_gene: TRBV11-2
j_gene: TRBJ1-4
abundance: -
d_gene: -

CDR3aa: CAVRTGEGNQPQHF
CDR3nt: TGTGCCGTACGGACAGGGGAGGGCAATCAGCCCCAGCATTTT
v_gene: TRBV10-3
j_gene: TRBJ1-5
abundance: few
d_gene: TRBD1

CDR3aa: CASSEGGNYEQYF
CDR3nt: TGCGCCAGCAGTGAAGGGGGAAACTACGAGCAGTACTTC
v_gene: TRBV10-1
j_gene: TRBJ2-7
abundance: -
d_gene: -

CDR3aa: CAISEGQGSYGYTF
CDR3nt: TGTGCCATCAGTGAGGGTCAGGGGTCGTATGGCTACACCTTC
v_gene: TRBV10-3
j_gene: TRBJ1-2
abundance: -
d_gene: -

CDR3aa: CASSGTQPQHF
CDR3nt: TGTGCCAGCAGCGGAACACAACCCCAGCATTTT
v_gene: TRBV6-1
j_gene: TRBJ1-5
abundance: few
d_gene: -

CDR3aa: CASSDRGKDADTQYF
CDR3nt: TGTGCCAGTAGCGACAGGGGAAAGGACGCAGATACGCAGTATTTT
v_gene: TRBV19
j_gene: TRBJ2-3
abundance: -
d_gene: TRBD1

CDR3aa: CAISDINRDTGELFF
CDR3nt: TGTGCCATCAGTGATATAAACAGGGACACCGGGGAGCTGTTTTTT
v_gene: TRBV10-3
j_gene: TRBJ2-2
abundance: -
d_gene: -

CDR3aa: CASSETGIWVQDEQYF
CDR3nt: TGTGCCAGCAGTGAAACGGGGATATGGGTCCAGGACGAGCAGTACTTC
v_gene: TRBV6-1
j_gene: TRBJ2-7
abundance: -
d_gene: -

CDR3aa: CASSILTGGHEQYF
CDR3nt: TGCGCCAGCAGCATCCTGACAGGGGGTCACGAGCAGTACTTC
v_gene: TRBV5-1
j_gene: TRBJ2-7
abundance: -
d_gene: TRBD1

CDR3aa: CASSPPNGVSSNTIYF
CDR3nt: TGTGCCAGCAGCCCCCCCAACGGGGTATCTTCAAACACCATATATTTT
v_gene: TRBV7-2
j_gene: TRBJ1-3
abundance: -
d_gene: -

CDR3aa: CSVPWAEYGEQYF
CDR3nt: TGCAGCGTTCCCTGGGCCGAGTACGGAGAGCAGTACTTC
v_gene: TRBV29-1
j_gene: TRBJ2-7
abundance: -
d_gene: -

CDR3aa: CASSGHTSTDTQYF
CDR3nt: TGTGCCAGCAGTGGACATACAAGCACAGATACGCAGTATTTT
v_gene: TRBV25-1
j_gene: TRBJ2-3
abundance: -
d_gene: -

CDR3aa: CASSEQGRELFF
CDR3nt: TGTGCCAGCAGTGAACAGGGCAGGGAGCTGTTTTTT
v_gene: TRBV2
j_gene: TRBJ2-2
abundance: -
d_gene: -

CDR3aa: CASSGGGGYNEKLFF
CDR3nt: TGTGCCAGCAGTGGAGGAGGGGGGTATAATGAAAAACTGTTTTTT
v_gene: TRBV2
j_gene: TRBJ1-4
abundance: -
d_gene: -

CDR3aa: CASRGQLWELFF
CDR3nt: TGTGCCAGTAGGGGACAGTTGTGGGAACTGTTTTTT
v_gene: TRBV2
j_gene: TRBJ1-4
abundance: -
d_gene: TRBD1

CDR3aa: CASFLNQWRNTIYF
CDR3nt: TGTGCCAGCTTTTTGAATCAGTGGAGAAACACCATATATTTT
v_gene: TRBV6-1
j_gene: TRBJ1-3
abundance: -
d_gene: -

CDR3aa: CASSPGHNYEQYF
CDR3nt: TGTGCCAGCAGTCCGGGGCATAACTACGAGCAGTACTTC
v_gene: TRBV6-5
j_gene: TRBJ2-7
abundance: -
d_gene: -

CDR3aa: CAISVPPGQNAFF
CDR3nt: TGTGCCATCAGTGTCCCACCCGGACAGAATGCTTTCTTT
v_gene: TRBV10-3
j_gene: TRBJ1-1
abundance: once
d_gene: -

CDR3aa: CASSYGTRNYGYTF
CDR3nt: TGTGCCAGCAGTTACGGGACAAGGAACTATGGCTACACCTTC
v_gene: TRBV6-5
j_gene: TRBJ1-2
abundance: -
d_gene: -

CDR3aa: CASAPTSAGGETQYF
CDR3nt: TGTGCCAGCGCTCCCACTAGTGCGGGAGGGGAGACCCAGTACTTC
v_gene: TRBV5-4
j_gene: TRBJ2-5
abundance: -
d_gene: TRBD2

CDR3aa: CASSSQARPYGYTF
CDR3nt: TGTGCCAGCAGTTCCCAGGCCAGGCCTTATGGCTACACCTTC
v_gene: TRBV28
j_gene: TRBJ1-2
abundance: -
d_gene: -

CDR3aa: CASSLVGLAENNEQFF
CDR3nt: TGTGCCAGCAGTTTAGTGGGACTAGCGGAGAACAATGAGCAGTTCTTC
v_gene: TRBV27
j_gene: TRBJ2-1
abundance: -
d_gene: TRBD2

CDR3aa: CSVGQGARTEAFF
CDR3nt: TGCAGCGTTGGACAGGGGGCGCGGACTGAAGCTTTCTTT
v_gene: TRBV29-1
j_gene: TRBJ1-1
abundance: -
d_gene: TRBD1

CDR3aa: CASSAHGRGNTEAFF
CDR3nt: TGTGCCAGCAGCGCCCACGGCAGGGGTAACACTGAAGCTTTCTTT
v_gene: TRBV2
j_gene: TRBJ1-1
abundance: -
d_gene: -

CDR3aa: CASRVIGYEQYF
CDR3nt: TGTGCCAGCCGGGTGATCGGGTACGAGCAGTACTTC
v_gene: TRBV28
j_gene: TRBJ2-7
abundance: -
d_gene: -

CDR3aa: CASSASGVYQETQYF
CDR3nt: TGTGCCAGCAGTGCTAGCGGGGTGTACCAAGAGACCCAGTACTTC
v_gene: TRBV2
j_gene: TRBJ2-5
abundance: -
d_gene: TRBD2

CDR3aa: CASIEGGGATEAFF
CDR3nt: TGTGCCAGCATCGAGGGGGGTGGGGCCACTGAAGCTTTCTTT
v_gene: TRBV28
j_gene: TRBJ1-1
abundance: -
d_gene: -

CDR3aa: CAIRRLAGDYNEQFF
CDR3nt: TGTGCCATCAGGCGACTAGCGGGGGACTACAATGAGCAGTTCTTC
v_gene: TRBV10-3
j_gene: TRBJ2-1
abundance: -
d_gene: TRBD2

CDR3aa: CASSSRTGKSEQYF
CDR3nt: TGTGCCAGCAGCTCCCGGACAGGGAAGAGCGAGCAGTACTTC
v_gene: TRBV5-4
j_gene: TRBJ2-7
abundance: -
d_gene: TRBD1